This T cell receptor (beta chain) stems from a study of cytomegalovirus exposure and HLA in healthy donors. CDR1 and CDR2 from the germline V gene are SGHTA and FQGTGA. Deletions cut 6 bases from V and 1 base from J, with 12 bases between. This CDR3 spans 14 amino acids. With 60 Vbeta and 13 Jbeta primers, the PCR was carried out. This table comes from immunoSEQ multiplex PCR, and its TCRdb copy is limited to in-frame clones, with some not included. The sample lists roughly 160,000 clones, 75% to 85% occurring once. This TCR derives from a man younger than 45 in good health and CMV-seronegative. J is TRBJ1-1 and V is TRBV7-3; D perhaps matches TRBD1 (5 bases). Material: PBMCs. The CDR3: CASSFGTPNTEAFF. The CDR3 region has the DNA TGTGCCAGCAGTTTCGGGACTCCGAACACTGAAGCTTTCTTT. The full variable domain, rest sourced from reference TRBV7-3 and TRBJ1-1, is GAGVSQTPSNKVTEKGKYVELRCDPISGHTALYWYRQSLGQGPEFLIYFQGTGAADDSGLPNDRFFAVRPEGSVSTLKIQRTERGDSAVYLCASSFGTPNTEAFFGQGTRLTVV.